Listed below are T cell receptor beta chains from one sample, sequenced in a study of blood T cells in healthy people across ages. A single record per CDR3 protein comes from TCRdb applying MiXCR to the 5' RACE reads. The table has roughly 640,000 distinct CDR3 sequences, less than 35% seen once; the top ten hold roughly 14%. Sequences were obtained from blood. The receptors were gathered from a woman older than 75 in good health. CDR3s include the opening cysteine and the closing phenylalanine or tryptophan. The order of the fields is J gene, D gene, clone size, V gene, CDR3 protein, CDR3 DNA. A D gene is named only where the DNA matches it firmly. The listing skips clone size in some rows; elsewhere it reads once, few, many or a size class.

TRBJ1-1,TRBD1,many,TRBV7-2,CASSFDRGQTEAFF,TGTGCCAGCAGCTTCGACAGGGGACAGACTGAAGCTTTCTTT
TRBJ2-5,NA,many,TRBV18,CASSRAGETQYF,TGTGCCAGCTCACGCGCAGGAGAGACCCAGTACTTC
TRBJ2-3,NA,NA,TRBV18,CASSPLGFEGDTQYF,TGTGCCAGCTCACCACTAGGGTTTGAAGGGGATACGCAGTATTTT
TRBJ1-1,NA,few,TRBV5-4,CASSLDKGPRNTEAFF,TGTGCCAGCAGCTTGGACAAGGGACCGAGGAACACTGAAGCTTTCTTT
TRBJ2-3,NA,NA,TRBV20-1,CSASASQDTQYF,TGCAGTGCTAGCGCTAGCCAAGATACGCAGTATTTT
TRBJ1-5,NA,NA,TRBV24-1,CATGGGVRNQPQHF,TGTGCCACCGGCGGGGGAGTGAGGAATCAGCCCCAGCATTTT
TRBJ2-7,NA,once,TRBV7-8,CASRRTVGGGAYNEQYF,TGTGCCAGCAGACGAACGGTAGGGGGGGGGGCCTACAATGAGCAGTACTTC
TRBJ2-3,TRBD2,many,TRBV27,CASSPLSGGASDTQYF,TGTGCCAGCAGTCCGCTTAGCGGGGGGGCATCAGATACGCAGTATTTT
TRBJ2-3,TRBD1,many,TRBV5-1,CASSPPSGGYDTQYF,TGCGCCAGCAGCCCCCCCTCAGGGGGATATGATACGCAGTATTTT
TRBJ2-1,TRBD2,NA,TRBV29-1,CSVDRTSGWGEQVF,TGCAGCGTTGACCGGACTAGTGGGTGGGGTGAGCAGGTCTTC
TRBJ2-1,NA,NA,TRBV7-2,CASSLAVGETQFF,TGTGCCAGCAGCTTAGCGGTGGGGGAGACCCAGTTCTTC
TRBJ2-5,TRBD2,NA,TRBV5-1,CARSFSLARGAQYF,TGCGCCAGAAGCTTTTCGCTCGCTCGGGGGGCCCAGTACTTC
TRBJ1-1,NA,NA,TRBV30,CAGGFGTLSRQAFF,TGTGCCGGAGGGTTCGGGACACTCTCGCGCCAGGCTTTCTTT
TRBJ2-7,NA,once,TRBV24-1,CATSPTGNEQYF,TGTGCCACCAGTCCCACAGGGAACGAGCAGTACTTC
TRBJ2-5,NA,once,TRBV5-5,CASSSRGAYELYF,TGTGCCAGCAGCTCAAGAGGGGCCTACGAGCTGTACTTC
TRBJ1-2,NA,many,TRBV3-1,CASSSAGTSYGYTF,TGTGCCAGCAGTTCGGCCGGAACCTCCTATGGCTACACCTTC
TRBJ2-1,NA,many,TRBV11-1,CASSSWTGNEQFF,TGTGCCAGCAGCTCGTGGACGGGAAATGAGCAGTTCTTC
TRBJ2-1,NA,many,TRBV11-2,CASSLVGGETEQFF,TGTGCCAGCAGCTTAGTAGGCGGGGAAACGGAGCAGTTCTTC